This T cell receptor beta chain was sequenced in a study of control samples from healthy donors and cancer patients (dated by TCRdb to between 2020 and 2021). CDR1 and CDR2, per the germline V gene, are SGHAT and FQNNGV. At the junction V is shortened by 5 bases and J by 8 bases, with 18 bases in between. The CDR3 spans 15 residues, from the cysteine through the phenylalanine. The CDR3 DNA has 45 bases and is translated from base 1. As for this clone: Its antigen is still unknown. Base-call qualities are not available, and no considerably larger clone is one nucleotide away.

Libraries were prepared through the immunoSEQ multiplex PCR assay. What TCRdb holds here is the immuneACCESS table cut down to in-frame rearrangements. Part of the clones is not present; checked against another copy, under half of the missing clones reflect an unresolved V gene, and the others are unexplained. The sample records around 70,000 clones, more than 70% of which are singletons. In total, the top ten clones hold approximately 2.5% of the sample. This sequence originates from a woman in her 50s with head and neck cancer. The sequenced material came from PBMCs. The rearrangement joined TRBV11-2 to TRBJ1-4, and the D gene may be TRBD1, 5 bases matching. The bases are TGTGCCAGCAGCGGCGCAGGGAGGGGAAGGGAAAAACTGTTTTTT. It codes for CASSGAGRGREKLFF.